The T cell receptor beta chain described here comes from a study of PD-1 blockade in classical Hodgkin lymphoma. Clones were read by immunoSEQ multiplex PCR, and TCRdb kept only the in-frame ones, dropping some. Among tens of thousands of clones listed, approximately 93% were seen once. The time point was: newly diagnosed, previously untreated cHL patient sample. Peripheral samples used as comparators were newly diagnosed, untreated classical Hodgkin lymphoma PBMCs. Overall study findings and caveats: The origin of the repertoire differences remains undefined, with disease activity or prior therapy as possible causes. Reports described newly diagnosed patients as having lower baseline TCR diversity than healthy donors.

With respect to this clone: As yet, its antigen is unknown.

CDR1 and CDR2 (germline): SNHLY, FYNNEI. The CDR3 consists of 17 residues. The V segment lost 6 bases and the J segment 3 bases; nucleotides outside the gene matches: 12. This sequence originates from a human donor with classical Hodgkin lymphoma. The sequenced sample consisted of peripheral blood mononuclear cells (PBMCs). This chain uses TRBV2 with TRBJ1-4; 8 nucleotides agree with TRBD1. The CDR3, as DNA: TGTGCCAGCAGAGAGACAGGGGCTCTGGTCGCTAATGAAAAACTGTTTTTT. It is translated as CASRETGALVANEKLFF.